Listed below are T cell receptor beta chains from one sample, sequenced in a study of blood T cell repertoires in COVID-19. Data came from immunoSEQ multiplex PCR; TCRdb stores just in-frame clones and leaves some out. The sample holds under 350,000 clones; 80% to 90% are singletons and the top ten take roughly 11%. Input material: peripheral blood. These receptors were collected from a woman in her seventies with acute or convalescent COVID-19. Both conserved end residues are part of each CDR3. D genes are given only for firm matches. Size is omitted from some rows. Given values are once, few, many or a class for expanded clones.

V	J	size	D	DNA	CDR3
TRBV6-5	TRBJ2-3	-	-	TGTGCCAGCAGTTACAGGGCTAGCCGCACAGATACGCAGTATTTT	CASSYRASRTDTQYF
TRBV6-5	TRBJ1-2	-	TRBD1	TGTGCCAGCCGCTTCCGGGACAGGGTTAACTATGGCTACACCTTC	CASRFRDRVNYGYTF
TRBV29-1	TRBJ1-2	-	-	TGCAGCGTTCTAGGGGAGGATGGCTACACCTTC	CSVLGEDGYTF
TRBV5-1	TRBJ1-4	-	TRBD1	TGCGCCAGCAGCTTGGTTACAGGGGGGGACGAAAAACTGTTTTTT	CASSLVTGGDEKLFF
TRBV12-2	TRBJ2-1	-	-	TGTGCAAGTCCCACTGCGGCCAGCTCCTACAATGAGCAGTTCTTC	CASPTAASSYNEQFF
TRBV7-9	TRBJ2-3	-	-	TGTGCCAGCAGCTTTGAGAGAGATACGCAGTATTTT	CASSFERDTQYF
TRBV15	TRBJ2-2	-	-	TGTGCCACCAGCAGAGACTCTTTCGGGGAGCTGTTTTTT	CATSRDSFGELFF
TRBV2	TRBJ1-5	-	TRBD1	TGTGCCAGCAGGGGGGACAGGAAAAATCAGCCCCAGCATTTT	CASRGDRKNQPQHF
TRBV18	TRBJ1-1	-	-	TGTGCCAGCTCACTTCAGGGGAACACTGAAGCTTTCTTT	CASSLQGNTEAFF
TRBV4-2	TRBJ2-7	-	TRBD1	TGTGCCAGCAGCCAAGAGTCAGGGGGCGTGTATGAGCAGTACTTC	CASSQESGGVYEQYF
TRBV18	TRBJ1-2	-	-	TGTGCCAGCTCACCTAACAGGCCCCCTAACTATGGCTACACCTTC	CASSPNRPPNYGYTF
TRBV2	TRBJ2-1	-	-	TGTGCCAGCAGCCCCTTTAGCTCCTACAATGAGCAGTTCTTC	CASSPFSSYNEQFF
TRBV6-1	TRBJ1-5	-	-	TGTGCCAGCAGTGAAATGGGCCGGCCCCAGCATTTT	CASSEMGRPQHF
TRBV27	TRBJ2-7	-	TRBD1	TGTGCCAGCAGTCCCCAACAGGGGAGATCCTACGAGCAGTACTTC	CASSPQQGRSYEQYF
TRBV5-1	TRBJ2-2	-	TRBD1	TGCGCCAGCAGCGGCCCGACAGGGACCGGGGAGCTGTTTTTT	CASSGPTGTGELFF
TRBV7-3	TRBJ1-1	-	-	TGTGCCGGCGGGGGGATGAACACTGAAGCTTTCTTT	CAGGGMNTEAFF
TRBV7-2	TRBJ1-2	-	TRBD1	TGTGCCAGCAGCATTGGGACAGCTAACTATGGCTACACCTTC	CASSIGTANYGYTF
TRBV25-1	TRBJ2-5	-	-	TGTGCCAGCAGTGAAGCGGGGTTAGAGACCCAGTACTTC	CASSEAGLETQYF
TRBV15	TRBJ1-4	-	TRBD1	TGTGCCACCAGTACAGGGGCAACTAATGAAAAACTGTTTTTT	CATSTGATNEKLFF
TRBV6-5	TRBJ2-3	-	TRBD1	TGTGCCAGCAGCCCCGGGACAGGGATCACAGATACGCAGTATTTT	CASSPGTGITDTQYF
TRBV3-1/TRBV3-2	TRBJ1-5	-	-	TGTGCCAGCAGCCAAGCCCACTATCCCTCAGGGCAGCCCCAGCATTTT	CASSQAHYPSGQPQHF
TRBV27	TRBJ2-1	-	TRBD2	TGTGCCAGCAGTTTATGGCTAGCGGGGGGGCCTGAGCAGTTCTTC	CASSLWLAGGPEQFF
TRBV12-5	TRBJ1-5	-	TRBD1	TGTGCTAGTGGTGGACAGGGTGGTCAGCCCCAGCATTTT	CASGGQGGQPQHF
TRBV2	TRBJ1-1	-	TRBD1	TGTGCCAGCAGTCGCACAGGGGGCACTGAAGCTTTCTTT	CASSRTGGTEAFF
TRBV5-1	TRBJ1-1	-	TRBD1	TGCGCCAGCGTGACAGGGACTGAAGCTTTCTTT	CASVTGTEAFF
TRBV10-2	TRBJ2-2	-	-	TGCGCCAGCACCAGGGACATCCCCGGGGAGCTGTTTTTT	CASTRDIPGELFF
TRBV9	TRBJ2-1	-	TRBD1	TGTGCCAGCAGCCAGCCGGGACAGGAACTCGAGCAGTTCTTC	CASSQPGQELEQFF
TRBV20-1	TRBJ2-1	-	TRBD2	TGCAGTGCTAGTTACGGGGGGACGAACAATGAGCAGTTCTTC	CSASYGGTNNEQFF
TRBV29-1	TRBJ1-2	once	-	TGCAGCGTTGATAGGGGCGGCTATGGCTACACCTTC	CSVDRGGYGYTF
TRBV25-1	TRBJ1-1	-	-	TGTGCCAGCAGTGGGGCGGGGGCTCGTAGAGCTTTCTTT	CASSGAGARRAFF
TRBV25-1	TRBJ1-4	-	-	TGTGCCAGCAGTCAAAACCAGAGGAATAATGAAAAACTGTTTTTT	CASSQNQRNNEKLFF
TRBV27	TRBJ1-1	-	-	TGTGCCAGCAGTTTACAGGGTTACACTGAAGCTTTCTTT	CASSLQGYTEAFF
TRBV5-4	TRBJ2-3	-	TRBD1	TGTGCCAGCAGCCAGCGCGACAGGGCACAGTCACGCACAGATACGCAGTATTTT	CASSQRDRAQSRTDTQYF
TRBV5-4	TRBJ2-7	few	-	TGTGCCAGCAGCTTGGGACAGGACTACGAGCAGTACTTC	CASSLGQDYEQYF
TRBV5-4	TRBJ1-2	-	TRBD1	TGTGCCAGCAGCTTGCCCCCTGGGCAGGGGGAGGGCTACACCTTC	CASSLPPGQGEGYTF
TRBV2	TRBJ2-7	-	-	TGTGCCAGCGGGGGGGCATACGAGCAGTACTTC	CASGGAYEQYF
TRBV18	TRBJ1-2	-	-	TGTGCCAGCGCACGGGGGGGCTATGGCTACACCTTC	CASARGGYGYTF
TRBV5-1	TRBJ2-3	-	TRBD2	TGCGCCAGCAGCTCCGCCTTCCTAGCGGGGGGCACAGATACGCAGTATTTT	CASSSAFLAGGTDTQYF
TRBV5-1	TRBJ2-1	-	-	TGCGCCAGCAGCTCGGGTCCCCGGAATGAGCAGTTCTTC	CASSSGPRNEQFF
TRBV19	TRBJ2-2	once	TRBD1	TGTGCCAGTAGTCCCTGGACAGGGAAGGGTACGGCGAACACCGGGGAGCTGTTTTTT	CASSPWTGKGTANTGELFF
TRBV27	TRBJ1-6	once	TRBD1	TGTGCCAGCAGCACAGGGGAGAATTCACCCCTCCACTTT	CASSTGENSPLHF
TRBV29-1	TRBJ2-1	-	TRBD1	TGCAGCGTTGGAGGGACAGGGGTCATACCCAATGAGCAGTTCTTC	CSVGGTGVIPNEQFF
TRBV5-1	TRBJ2-2	-	TRBD1	TGCGCCAGCAGGCGGGACAGGGGTGCCGGGGAGCTGTTTTTT	CASRRDRGAGELFF
TRBV18	TRBJ1-1	-	TRBD1	TGTGCCAGCTCACCGAGACAGGGGACAGGGGAAGCTTTCTTT	CASSPRQGTGEAFF
TRBV5-1	TRBJ2-1	-	TRBD1	TGCGCCAGCAGCTCTGACAGGGACCCCTACAATGAGCAGTTCTTC	CASSSDRDPYNEQFF
TRBV18	TRBJ1-3	-	-	TGTGCCAGCTCACTACAGGGCGCTGGAAACACCATATATTTT	CASSLQGAGNTIYF
TRBV2	TRBJ1-6	-	TRBD1	TGTGCCAGCAGGGGGCAGGGGGATTCACCCCTCCACTTT	CASRGQGDSPLHF
TRBV18	TRBJ1-5	few	TRBD1	TGTGCCAGCTCACCACTGGGACAGGGGGCTCAGCCCCAGCATTTT	CASSPLGQGAQPQHF
TRBV21-1	TRBJ2-5	-	-	TGTGCCAGCAGCCATCTAGCGGCTCACCAAGAGACCCAGTACTTC	CASSHLAAHQETQYF
TRBV5-4	TRBJ2-7	-	TRBD1	TGTGCCAGCAGCGGCGGGACAGGGAGCTCCTACGAGCAGTACTTC	CASSGGTGSSYEQYF
TRBV7-2	TRBJ1-1	-	TRBD1	TGTGCCAGCAGCTTTAGAAGCGGACAGGGGAAGACTGAAGCTTTCTTT	CASSFRSGQGKTEAFF
TRBV29-1	TRBJ2-1	once	-	TGCAGCGTTGAAGAGAGCTCCTACAATGAGCAGTTCTTC	CSVEESSYNEQFF
TRBV6-5	TRBJ2-3	once	-	TGTGCCAGCAACAAAGAGGGCGCAGATACGCAGTATTTT	CASNKEGADTQYF
TRBV7-9	TRBJ2-5	-	TRBD2	TGTGCCAGCAGCTTAGCGCCTGGCGGGAGAGAGACCCAGTACTTC	CASSLAPGGRETQYF
TRBV5-1	TRBJ1-1	-	TRBD1	TGCGCCAGTCGCGACTCGGGACAGATCACTGAAGCTTTCTTT	CASRDSGQITEAFF
TRBV23-1	TRBJ2-7	-	TRBD1	TGCGCCAGCAGTCAATCTAGGGGGACAGGGTTTTCCTACGAGCAGTACTTC	CASSQSRGTGFSYEQYF
TRBV5-1	TRBJ2-3	-	-	TGCGCCAGCAGCTTGGGCAGGGGATCCGATACGCAGTATTTT	CASSLGRGSDTQYF
TRBV11-2	TRBJ1-1	-	TRBD1	TGTGCCAGCATTGGGACAGCCGAAGCTTTCTTT	CASIGTAEAFF
TRBV9	TRBJ1-2	-	TRBD1	TGTGCCAGCAGCGCCCGACAGGGGACCTATGGCTACACCTTC	CASSARQGTYGYTF